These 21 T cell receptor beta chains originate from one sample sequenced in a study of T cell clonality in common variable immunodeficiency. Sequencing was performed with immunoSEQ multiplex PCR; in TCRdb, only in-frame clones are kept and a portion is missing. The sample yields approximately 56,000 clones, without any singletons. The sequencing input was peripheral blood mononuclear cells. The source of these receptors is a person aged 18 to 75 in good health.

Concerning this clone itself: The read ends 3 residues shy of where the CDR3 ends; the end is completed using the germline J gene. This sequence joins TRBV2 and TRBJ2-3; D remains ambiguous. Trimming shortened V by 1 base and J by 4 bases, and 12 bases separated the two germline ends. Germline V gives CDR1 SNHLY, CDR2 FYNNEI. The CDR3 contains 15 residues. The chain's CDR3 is CASSEESLSPDTQYF. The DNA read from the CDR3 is TGTGCCAGCAGTGAAGAATCACTCTCCCCAGATACG.

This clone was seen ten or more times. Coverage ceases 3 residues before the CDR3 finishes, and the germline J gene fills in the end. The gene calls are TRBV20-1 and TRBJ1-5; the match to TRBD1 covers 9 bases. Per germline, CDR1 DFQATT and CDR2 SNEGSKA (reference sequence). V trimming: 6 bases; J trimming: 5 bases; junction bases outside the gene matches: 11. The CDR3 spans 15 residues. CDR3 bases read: TGCAGTGCAAGCCCCGGACAGGGGACACATCAGCCC. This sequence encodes CSASPGQGTHQP. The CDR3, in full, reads CSASPGQGTHQPQHF.

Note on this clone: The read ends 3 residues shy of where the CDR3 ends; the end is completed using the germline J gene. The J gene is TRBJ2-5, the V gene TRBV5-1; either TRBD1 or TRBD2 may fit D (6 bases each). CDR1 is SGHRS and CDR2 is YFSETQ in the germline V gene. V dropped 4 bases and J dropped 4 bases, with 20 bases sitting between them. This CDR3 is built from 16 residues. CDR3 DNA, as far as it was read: TGCGCCAGCAGCCTGGGGGCAGGGAGGACCACAGAGACC. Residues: CASSLGAGRTTET. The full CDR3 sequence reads CASSLGAGRTTETQYF. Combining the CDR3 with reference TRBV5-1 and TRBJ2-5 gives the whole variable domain KAGVTQTPRYLIKTRGQQVTLSCSPISGHRSVSWYQQTPGQGLQFLFEYFSETQRNKGNFPGRFSGRQFSNSRSEMNVSTLELGDSALYLCASSLGAGRTTETQYFGPGTRLLVL.

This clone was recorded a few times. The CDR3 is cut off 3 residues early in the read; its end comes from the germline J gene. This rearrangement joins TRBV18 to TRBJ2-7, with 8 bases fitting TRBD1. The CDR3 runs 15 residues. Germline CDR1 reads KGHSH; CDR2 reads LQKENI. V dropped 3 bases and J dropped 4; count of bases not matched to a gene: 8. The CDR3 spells CASSPLPGQEYEQYF. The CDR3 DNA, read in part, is TGTGCCAGCTCACCGTTGCCGGGACAGGAATACGAG.

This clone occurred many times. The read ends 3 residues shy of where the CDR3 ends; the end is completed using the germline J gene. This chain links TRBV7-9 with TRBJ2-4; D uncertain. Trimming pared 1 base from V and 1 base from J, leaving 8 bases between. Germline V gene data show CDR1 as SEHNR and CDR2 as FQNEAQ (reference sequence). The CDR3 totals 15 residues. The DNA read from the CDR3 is TGTGCCAGCAGCTTAGGAAACTACGCCAAAAACATT. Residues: CASSLGNYAKNI. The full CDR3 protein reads CASSLGNYAKNIQYF.

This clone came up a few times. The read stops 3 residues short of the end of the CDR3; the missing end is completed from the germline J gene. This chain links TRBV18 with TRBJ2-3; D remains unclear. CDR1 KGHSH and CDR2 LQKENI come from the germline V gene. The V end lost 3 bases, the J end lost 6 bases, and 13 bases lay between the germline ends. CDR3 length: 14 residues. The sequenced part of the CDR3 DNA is TGTGCCAGCTCACCCCTCCCGGTCCCGGATACG. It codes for CASSPLPVPDT. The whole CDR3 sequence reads CASSPLPVPDTQYF.

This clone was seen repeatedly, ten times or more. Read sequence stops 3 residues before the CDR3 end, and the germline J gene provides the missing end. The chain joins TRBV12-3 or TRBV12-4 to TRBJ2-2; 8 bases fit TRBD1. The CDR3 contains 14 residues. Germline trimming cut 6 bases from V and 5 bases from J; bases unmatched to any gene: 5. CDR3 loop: CASSRQGITGELFF. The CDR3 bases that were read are TGTGCCAGCAGCAGACAGGGGATAACCGGGGAG.

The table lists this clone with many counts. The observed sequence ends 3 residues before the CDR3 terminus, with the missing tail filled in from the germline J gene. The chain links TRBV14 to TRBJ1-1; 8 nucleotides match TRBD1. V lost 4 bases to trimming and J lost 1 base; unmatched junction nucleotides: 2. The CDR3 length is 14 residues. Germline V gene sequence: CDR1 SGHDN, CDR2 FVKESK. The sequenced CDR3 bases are TGTGCCAGCAGCCTCGGACAGGGGAACACTGAA. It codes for CASSLGQGNTE. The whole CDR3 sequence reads CASSLGQGNTEAFF.

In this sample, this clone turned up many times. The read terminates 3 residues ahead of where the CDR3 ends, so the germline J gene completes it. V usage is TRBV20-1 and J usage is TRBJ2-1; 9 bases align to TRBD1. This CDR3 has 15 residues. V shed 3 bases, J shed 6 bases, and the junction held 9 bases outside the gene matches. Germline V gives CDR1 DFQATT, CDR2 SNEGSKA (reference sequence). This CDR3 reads CSASPGTGISNEQFF. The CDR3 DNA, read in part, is TGCAGTGCTAGCCCCGGGACAGGGATCAGCAATGAG.

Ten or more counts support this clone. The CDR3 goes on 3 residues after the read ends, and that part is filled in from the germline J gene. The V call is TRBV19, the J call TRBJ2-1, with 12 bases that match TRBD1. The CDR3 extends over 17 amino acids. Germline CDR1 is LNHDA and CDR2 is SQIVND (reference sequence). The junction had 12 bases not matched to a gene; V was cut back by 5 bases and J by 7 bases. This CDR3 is CASSFDAGTGGRNEQFF. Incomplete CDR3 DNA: TGTGCCAGTAGTTTCGACGCCGGGACAGGGGGCCGAAATGAG.

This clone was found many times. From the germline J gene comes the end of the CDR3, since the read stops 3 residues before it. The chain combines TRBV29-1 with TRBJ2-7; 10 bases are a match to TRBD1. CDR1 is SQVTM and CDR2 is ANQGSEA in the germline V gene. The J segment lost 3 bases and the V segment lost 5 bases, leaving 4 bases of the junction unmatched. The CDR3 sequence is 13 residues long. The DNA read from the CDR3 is TGCAGCGTTAAGGGACAGGGGTTCTACGAG. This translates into CSVKGQGFYE. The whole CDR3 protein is CSVKGQGFYEQYF.

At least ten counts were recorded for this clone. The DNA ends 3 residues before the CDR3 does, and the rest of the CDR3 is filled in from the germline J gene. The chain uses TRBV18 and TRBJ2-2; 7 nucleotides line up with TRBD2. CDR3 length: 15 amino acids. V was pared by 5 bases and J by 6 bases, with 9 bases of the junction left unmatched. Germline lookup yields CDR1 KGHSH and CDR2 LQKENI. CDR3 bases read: TGTGCCAGCTCAGGGAACAGCGGGAAGGCCGGGGAG. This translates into CASSGNSGKAGE. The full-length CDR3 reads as CASSGNSGKAGELFF.

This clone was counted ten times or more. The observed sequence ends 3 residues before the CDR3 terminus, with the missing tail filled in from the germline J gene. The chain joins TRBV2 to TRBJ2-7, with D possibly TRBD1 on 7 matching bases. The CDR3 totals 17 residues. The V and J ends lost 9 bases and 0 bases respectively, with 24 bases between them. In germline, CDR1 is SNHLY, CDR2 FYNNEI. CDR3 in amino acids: CASDPGGSSASSYEQYF. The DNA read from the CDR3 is TGTGCCAGTGACCCAGGGGGTTCTAGCGCCAGCTCCTACGAG. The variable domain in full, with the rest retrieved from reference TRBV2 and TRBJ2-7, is EPEVTQTPSHQVTQMGQEVILRCVPISNHLYFYWYRQILGQKVEFLVSFYNNEISEKSEIFDDQFSVERPDGSNFTLKIRSTKLEDSAMYFCASDPGGSSASSYEQYFGPGTRLTVT.

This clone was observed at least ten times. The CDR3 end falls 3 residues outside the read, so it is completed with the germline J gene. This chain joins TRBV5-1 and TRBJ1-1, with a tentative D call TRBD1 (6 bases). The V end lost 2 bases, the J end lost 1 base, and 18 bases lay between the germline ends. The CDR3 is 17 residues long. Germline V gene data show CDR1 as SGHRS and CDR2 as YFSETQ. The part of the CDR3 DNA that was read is TGCGCCAGCAGCTTACTAACAGGGTACACCCAGAACACTGAA. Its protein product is CASSLLTGYTQNTE. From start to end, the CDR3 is CASSLLTGYTQNTEAFF. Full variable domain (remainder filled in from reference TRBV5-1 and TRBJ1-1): KAGVTQTPRYLIKTRGQQVTLSCSPISGHRSVSWYQQTPGQGLQFLFEYFSETQRNKGNFPGRFSGRQFSNSRSEMNVSTLELGDSALYLCASSLLTGYTQNTEAFFGQGTRLTVV.

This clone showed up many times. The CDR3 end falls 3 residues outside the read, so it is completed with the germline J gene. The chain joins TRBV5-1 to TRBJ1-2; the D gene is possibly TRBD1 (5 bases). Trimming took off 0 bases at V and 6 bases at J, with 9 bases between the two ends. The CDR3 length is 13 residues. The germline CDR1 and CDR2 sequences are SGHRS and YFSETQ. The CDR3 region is CASSLAGGHGYTF. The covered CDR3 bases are TGCGCCAGCAGCTTGGCCGGGGGACATGGC. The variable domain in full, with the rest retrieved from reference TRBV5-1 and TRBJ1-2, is KAGVTQTPRYLIKTRGQQVTLSCSPISGHRSVSWYQQTPGQGLQFLFEYFSETQRNKGNFPGRFSGRQFSNSRSEMNVSTLELGDSALYLCASSLAGGHGYTFGSGTRLTVV.

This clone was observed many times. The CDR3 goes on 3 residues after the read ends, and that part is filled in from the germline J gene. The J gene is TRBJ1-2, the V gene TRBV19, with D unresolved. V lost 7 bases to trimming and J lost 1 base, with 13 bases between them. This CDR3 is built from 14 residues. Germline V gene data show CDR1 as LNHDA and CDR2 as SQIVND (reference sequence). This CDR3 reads CASTKADFNYGYTF. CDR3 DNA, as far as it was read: TGTGCCAGTACCAAGGCCGATTTTAACTATGGC.

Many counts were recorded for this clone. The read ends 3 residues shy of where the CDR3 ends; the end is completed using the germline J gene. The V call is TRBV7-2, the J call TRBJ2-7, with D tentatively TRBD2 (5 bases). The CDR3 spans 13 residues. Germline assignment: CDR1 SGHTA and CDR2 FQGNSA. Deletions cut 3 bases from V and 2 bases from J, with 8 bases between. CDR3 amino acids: CASSFLATYEQYF. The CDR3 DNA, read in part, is TGTGCCAGCAGCTTTCTAGCTACCTACGAG.

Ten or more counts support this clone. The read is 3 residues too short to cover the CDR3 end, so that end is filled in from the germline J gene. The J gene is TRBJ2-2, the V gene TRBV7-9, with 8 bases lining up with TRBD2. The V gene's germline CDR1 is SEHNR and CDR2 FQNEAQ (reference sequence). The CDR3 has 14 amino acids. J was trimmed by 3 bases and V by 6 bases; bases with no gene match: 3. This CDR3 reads CASREAGDTGELFF. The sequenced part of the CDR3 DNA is TGTGCCAGCAGAGAAGCGGGGGACACCGGGGAG. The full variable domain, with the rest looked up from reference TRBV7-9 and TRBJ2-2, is DTGVSQNPRHKITKRGQNVTFRCDPISEHNRLYWYRQTLGQGPEFLTYFQNEAQLEKSRLLSDRFSAERPKGSFSTLEIQRTEQGDSAMYLCASREAGDTGELFFGEGSRLTVL.

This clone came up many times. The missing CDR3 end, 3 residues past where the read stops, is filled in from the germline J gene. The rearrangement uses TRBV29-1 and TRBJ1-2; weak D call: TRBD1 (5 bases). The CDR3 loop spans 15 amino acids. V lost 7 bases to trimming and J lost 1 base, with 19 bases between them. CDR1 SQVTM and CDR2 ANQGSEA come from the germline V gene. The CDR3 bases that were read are TGCAGCGCCCGACAGCCAATGGGACTTAACTATGGC. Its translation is CSARQPMGLNYG. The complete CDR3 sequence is CSARQPMGLNYGYTF.

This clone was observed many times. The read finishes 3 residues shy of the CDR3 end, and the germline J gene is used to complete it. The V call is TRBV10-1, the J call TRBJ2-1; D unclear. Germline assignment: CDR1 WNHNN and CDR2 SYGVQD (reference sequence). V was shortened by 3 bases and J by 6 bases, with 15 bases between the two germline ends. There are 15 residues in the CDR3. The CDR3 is CASSDTPQVGNEQFF. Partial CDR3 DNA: TGCGCCAGCAGTGACACCCCTCAGGTTGGCAATGAG.

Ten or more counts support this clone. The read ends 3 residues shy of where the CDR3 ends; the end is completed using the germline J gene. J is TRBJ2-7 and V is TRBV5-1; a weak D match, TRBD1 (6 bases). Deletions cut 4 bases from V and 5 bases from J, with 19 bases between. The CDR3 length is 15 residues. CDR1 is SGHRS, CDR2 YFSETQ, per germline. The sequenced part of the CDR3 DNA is TGCGCCAGCAGCGTAGAACAGGGAATCGGGAACGAG. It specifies CASSVEQGIGNE. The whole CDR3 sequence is CASSVEQGIGNEQYF.